The rows below give T cell receptor beta chains drawn from one sample of a study of cytomegalovirus exposure and HLA in healthy donors. The assay was immunoSEQ multiplex PCR, and TCRdb's table has in-frame clones only and misses some. Among around 180,000 clones listed, about 72% were seen once. The sequenced material came from PBMCs. The receptors originated from a girl under 18 in good health and CMV-seronegative. The CDR3 runs from the conserved cysteine through the conserved F or W. Each record gives: D gene, clone size, J gene, V gene, CDR3 protein, CDR3 DNA. The D gene is left open where the match is weak. The size entry is marked missing in some rows and otherwise reads once, few, many or a size class.

d_gene: TRBD1
abundance: few
j_gene: TRBJ2-1
v_gene: TRBV7-9
CDR3aa: CASSLRDSLTSYNEQFF
CDR3nt: TGTGCCAGCAGCCTCCGGGACAGCCTTACCTCCTACAATGAGCAGTTCTTC

d_gene: -
abundance: -
j_gene: TRBJ2-2
v_gene: TRBV5-1
CDR3aa: CASSPQGSDTGELFF
CDR3nt: TGCGCCAGCAGCCCCCAGGGGAGTGACACCGGGGAGCTGTTTTTT

d_gene: TRBD1
abundance: -
j_gene: TRBJ2-7
v_gene: TRBV27
CDR3aa: CASSLLATGIYEQYF
CDR3nt: TGTGCCAGCAGTTTATTGGCGACAGGGATCTACGAGCAGTACTTC

d_gene: TRBD1
abundance: -
j_gene: TRBJ1-1
v_gene: TRBV11-2
CDR3aa: CASSRSLSGTGEGTEAFF
CDR3nt: TGTGCCAGCAGCCGATCTCTTTCCGGGACAGGGGAAGGGACTGAAGCTTTCTTT

d_gene: -
abundance: few
j_gene: TRBJ2-7
v_gene: TRBV2
CDR3aa: CASSELQRRDF
CDR3nt: TGTGCCAGCAGTGAATTGCAACGACGGGACTTC

d_gene: TRBD1
abundance: -
j_gene: TRBJ1-6
v_gene: TRBV11-2
CDR3aa: CASSSPRTGTRISLHF
CDR3nt: TGTGCCAGCAGCTCCCCCCGGACAGGGACCCGGATCTCCCTCCACTTT

d_gene: -
abundance: -
j_gene: TRBJ1-4
v_gene: TRBV7-6
CDR3aa: CASTIGPGDEKLFF
CDR3nt: TGTGCCAGCACCATAGGGCCAGGGGATGAAAAACTGTTTTTT

d_gene: -
abundance: -
j_gene: TRBJ1-1
v_gene: TRBV25-1
CDR3aa: CASSALAGARFTEAFF
CDR3nt: TGTGCCAGCAGTGCTCTGGCAGGGGCGCGGTTCACTGAAGCTTTCTTT

d_gene: -
abundance: -
j_gene: TRBJ1-3
v_gene: TRBV6-5
CDR3aa: CASTAGWGGNTIYF
CDR3nt: TGTGCCAGCACCGCGGGCTGGGGTGGAAACACCATATATTTT

d_gene: -
abundance: -
j_gene: TRBJ1-5
v_gene: TRBV2
CDR3aa: CASKRQEDQPQHF
CDR3nt: TGTGCCAGCAAAAGACAGGAGGATCAGCCCCAGCATTTT

d_gene: TRBD2
abundance: -
j_gene: TRBJ2-3
v_gene: TRBV10-3
CDR3aa: CAISEPSGGAKADTQYF
CDR3nt: TGTGCCATCAGTGAGCCTAGCGGGGGGGCCAAGGCAGATACGCAGTATTTT

d_gene: -
abundance: -
j_gene: TRBJ2-5
v_gene: TRBV15
CDR3aa: CATSRSGYSGETQYF
CDR3nt: TGTGCCACCAGCAGATCAGGGTATTCGGGAGAGACCCAGTACTTC

d_gene: -
abundance: -
j_gene: TRBJ2-3
v_gene: TRBV15
CDR3aa: CATSTRFRDTQYF
CDR3nt: TGTGCCACCAGCACCCGTTTTAGAGATACGCAGTATTTT

d_gene: -
abundance: few
j_gene: TRBJ1-2
v_gene: TRBV7-8
CDR3aa: CASSFLRVRGLGNYGYTF
CDR3nt: TGTGCCAGCAGCTTCCTCCGAGTTAGGGGACTTGGCAACTATGGCTACACCTTC

d_gene: -
abundance: -
j_gene: TRBJ2-7
v_gene: TRBV19
CDR3aa: CASTPHRDNSYEQYF
CDR3nt: TGTGCCAGTACCCCCCACCGGGACAACTCCTACGAGCAGTACTTC

d_gene: TRBD1
abundance: -
j_gene: TRBJ1-6
v_gene: TRBV5-1
CDR3aa: CASRIGQDSSPLHF
CDR3nt: TGCGCCAGCAGGATCGGACAGGACTCATCACCCCTCCACTTT

d_gene: -
abundance: -
j_gene: TRBJ1-2
v_gene: TRBV11-2
CDR3aa: CASSSLQGPPYGYTF
CDR3nt: TGTGCCAGCAGCTCTTTACAGGGTCCCCCCTATGGCTACACCTTC

d_gene: TRBD1
abundance: once
j_gene: TRBJ2-3
v_gene: TRBV4-1
CDR3aa: CASSLTGQGTDTQYF
CDR3nt: TGCGCCAGCAGCCTCACGGGACAGGGCACAGATACGCAGTATTTT

d_gene: -
abundance: few
j_gene: TRBJ1-6
v_gene: TRBV27
CDR3aa: CASSLGGAVNSPLHF
CDR3nt: TGTGCCAGCAGTTTGGGGGGGGCGGTAAATTCACCCCTCCACTTT

d_gene: TRBD1
abundance: -
j_gene: TRBJ1-2
v_gene: TRBV2
CDR3aa: CASLSGTGDYGYTF
CDR3nt: TGTGCCAGCCTATCCGGGACAGGAGACTATGGCTACACCTTC

d_gene: -
abundance: -
j_gene: TRBJ1-3
v_gene: TRBV9
CDR3aa: CASSVGTVGNTIYF
CDR3nt: TGTGCCAGCAGCGTAGGGACAGTTGGAAACACCATATATTTT

d_gene: -
abundance: -
j_gene: TRBJ1-4
v_gene: TRBV9
CDR3aa: CASSVAPTENEKLFF
CDR3nt: TGTGCCAGCAGCGTAGCCCCGACAGAGAATGAAAAACTGTTTTTT

d_gene: -
abundance: -
j_gene: TRBJ2-7
v_gene: TRBV5-1
CDR3aa: CASSTGFDYEQCF
CDR3nt: TGCGCCAGCAGCACGGGGTTCGACTACGAGCAGTGCTTC

d_gene: -
abundance: -
j_gene: TRBJ1-5
v_gene: TRBV9
CDR3aa: CASSVGGGGTQPQHF
CDR3nt: TGTGCCAGCAGCGTAGGCGGGGGCGGCACTCAGCCCCAGCATTTT

d_gene: TRBD1
abundance: -
j_gene: TRBJ1-5
v_gene: TRBV7-7
CDR3aa: CDHLTGGKGPQHF
CDR3nt: TGTGACCACTTAACAGGGGGTAAAGGGCCCCAGCATTTT

d_gene: -
abundance: -
j_gene: TRBJ1-1
v_gene: TRBV11-2
CDR3aa: CASSLEVGTEAFF
CDR3nt: TGTGCCAGCAGCTTAGAAGTCGGCACTGAAGCTTTCTTT

d_gene: -
abundance: few
j_gene: TRBJ1-1
v_gene: TRBV7-6
CDR3aa: CASSPGTEAFF
CDR3nt: TGTGCCAGCAGCCCCGGGACTGAAGCTTTCTTT

d_gene: -
abundance: -
j_gene: TRBJ1-1
v_gene: TRBV19
CDR3aa: CASKAGNTEAFF
CDR3nt: TGTGCCAGTAAGGCGGGGAACACTGAAGCTTTCTTT

d_gene: TRBD2
abundance: few
j_gene: TRBJ2-5
v_gene: TRBV10-2
CDR3aa: CASGTSGYQETQYF
CDR3nt: TGCGCCAGTGGGACTAGCGGGTACCAAGAGACCCAGTACTTC

d_gene: -
abundance: -
j_gene: TRBJ1-4
v_gene: TRBV18
CDR3aa: CASSLGLAPTNEKLFF
CDR3nt: TGTGCCAGCTCACTGGGGCTGGCCCCAACTAATGAAAAACTGTTTTTT